These 13 T cell receptor beta chains were all obtained from the same sample, sequenced in a study of shared clonotypes between healthy human individuals. Assay: immunoSEQ multiplex PCR; the TCRdb copy retains only in-frame clones and omits some. The sample yields about 2.4 million clones, approximately 94% seen once. Input material: naive CD4+ T cells from PBMCs. Subset specified: CD45RA+ positively selected. Source of these receptors: a man between 18 and 29 years old in good health. Some clones in this sample may be carry-over from other donors' samples.

The chain recombines TRBV7-2 with TRBJ2-2; 14 bases fit TRBD2. The CDR3 extends over 17 amino acids. V shed 5 bases, J shed 5 bases, and the junction held 7 bases outside the gene matches. Germline CDR1 and CDR2: SGHTA and FQGNSA. The chain's CDR3 is CASSPGGLAGATGELFF. In DNA form, the CDR3 reads TGTGCCAGCAGCCCGGGGGGACTAGCGGGAGCAACCGGGGAGCTGTTTTTT.

Only one count was recorded for this clone. This chain links TRBV4-3 with TRBJ2-7, with 8 bases lining up with TRBD2. The germline CDR1 and CDR2 sequences are LGHNA and YSLEER. The CDR3 length is 15 residues. The J segment lost 4 bases and the V segment lost 1 base, leaving 6 bases of the junction unmatched. CDR3 sequence (DNA): TGCGCCAGCAGCCAAGTCCGGGGGGGGGTGTACGAGCAGTACTTC. Translating it yields CASSQVRGGVYEQYF.

The V gene is TRBV9, the J gene TRBJ2-3; 13 bases fit TRBD2. Germline CDR1 and CDR2: SGDLS and YYNGEE. This CDR3 has 15 amino acids. The trim removed 3 bases at V and 5 bases at J, leaving 3 bases unmatched. The CDR3 loop is CASSGLAGGGDTQYF. The CDR3 DNA reads TGTGCCAGCAGCGGACTAGCGGGAGGTGGAGATACGCAGTATTTT.

This clone was found once. The DNA for the CDR3 is TGCGCCAGCAGCCAAGTACTAGCGGGAGAGTCAGAGACCCAGTACTTC. Translated, it gives CASSQVLAGESETQYF. This sequence joins TRBV4-1 and TRBJ2-5, with 11 bases matching TRBD2. With V trimmed by 1 base and J by 4 bases, 5 bases remained unmatched. In germline, CDR1 is MGHRA, CDR2 YSYEKL. This CDR3 region has 16 residues.

The gene calls are TRBV19 and TRBJ1-3, with unresolved D. The germline V gene has CDR1 LNHDA and CDR2 SQIVND (reference sequence). Trimming took 7 bases from V and 2 from J, leaving 15 bases between them. The CDR3 loop spans 15 amino acids. The chain's CDR3 is CASIDQGGPGNTIYF. CDR3 nucleotide sequence: TGTGCCAGTATCGACCAAGGAGGGCCTGGAAACACCATATATTTT.

This chain links TRBV28 with TRBJ1-2; D may be TRBD1 (5 bases). The V end lost 0 bases, the J end lost 7 bases, and 12 bases lay between the germline ends. Germline-derived CDR1 and CDR2 are MDHEN and SYDVKM. The CDR3 is 14 amino acids. CDR3 DNA: TGTGCCAGCAGTTTATGGGGGCAAGGTGCTGGCTACACCTTC. Protein sequence: CASSLWGQGAGYTF.

This chain connects TRBV28 to TRBJ2-7; 7 nucleotides agree with TRBD2. Trimming took 6 bases from V and 3 from J; bases not matched to a gene: 8. Germline loops: CDR1 MDHEN, CDR2 SYDVKM. The CDR3 runs to 14 residues. CDR3 protein: CASREGRESYEQYF. CDR3 DNA sequence: TGTGCCAGCAGGGAGGGGAGGGAAAGCTACGAGCAGTACTTC.

V usage is TRBV11-2 and J usage is TRBJ2-3, with a possible D match to TRBD2 (6 bases). Trimming took 5 bases from V and 4 from J, leaving 10 bases between them. Per the germline V gene, CDR1 is SGHAT and CDR2 is FQNNGV. This CDR3 has 13 residues. The CDR3 loop reads CASSTGLPDTQYF. CDR3 DNA: TGTGCCAGCAGCACGGGACTTCCAGATACGCAGTATTTT.

The rearrangement links TRBV28 to TRBJ2-2; D is uncertain. Trimming shortened V by 3 bases and J by 0 bases, and 8 bases separated the two germline ends. Germline CDR1 and CDR2: MDHEN and SYDVKM. This CDR3 comprises 15 residues. The CDR3 spells CASSLMWPNTGELFF. CDR3 coding DNA: TGTGCCAGCAGTTTGATGTGGCCGAACACCGGGGAGCTGTTTTTT. The variable domain in full, with the rest retrieved from reference TRBV28 and TRBJ2-2, is DVKVTQSSRYLVKRTGEKVFLECVQDMDHENMFWYRQDPGLGLRLIYFSYDVKMKEKGDIPEGYSVSREKKERFSLILESASTNQTSMYLCASSLMWPNTGELFFGEGSRLTVL.

V is TRBV9 and J is TRBJ1-2; 7 bases are shared with TRBD1. The CDR3 covers 14 residues. With 4 bases clipped from V and 1 base from J, the junction kept 4 bases outside the gene matches. The V gene's germline CDR1 is SGDLS and CDR2 YYNGEE. CDR3 nucleotides: TGTGCCAGCAGCAAGGGGGCACTTAACTATGGCTACACCTTC. Translated, it gives CASSKGALNYGYTF.

The genes are TRBV5-4 and TRBJ2-5; maybe TRBD2 (6 bases). The DNA end lines up better with TRBJ2-7; the J call may be wrong. CDR1 is SGHNT and CDR2 is YYREEE in the germline V gene (reference sequence). CDR3 length equals 14 residues. CDR3 amino acids: CASRRGTGSYEQYF. In nucleotides, the CDR3 is TGTGCCAGCAGACGCGGGACGGGGAGCTACGAGCAGTACTTC.

V usage is TRBV6-4 and J usage is TRBJ2-7; 10 bases match TRBD2. Germline assignment: CDR1 MRHNA and CDR2 SNTAGT. The junction had 6 bases not matched to a gene; V was cut back by 2 bases and J by 2 bases. This CDR3 is 16 amino acids long. The CDR3 here is CASSDGASGSPYEQYF. As DNA, the CDR3 is TGTGCCAGCAGTGACGGGGCTAGCGGGAGCCCCTACGAGCAGTACTTC.

V usage is TRBV18 and J usage is TRBJ2-3; weak D call: TRBD2 (6 bases). Trimming removed 1 base from V and 4 bases from J, with 21 bases in between. The CDR3 runs 18 residues. Germline CDR1 KGHSH, CDR2 LQKENI. In nucleotides, the CDR3 is TGTGCCAGCTCACCACTAGTTACCGGGCCGGGGGTCGCAGATACGCAGTATTTT. As protein: CASSPLVTGPGVADTQYF. The entire variable domain, with the rest obtained from reference TRBV18 and TRBJ2-3, is as follows: NAGVMQNPRHLVRRRGQEARLRCSPMKGHSHVYWYRQLPEEGLKFMVYLQKENIIDESGMPKERFSAEFPKEGPSILRIQQVVRGDSAAYFCASSPLVTGPGVADTQYFGPGTRLTVL.